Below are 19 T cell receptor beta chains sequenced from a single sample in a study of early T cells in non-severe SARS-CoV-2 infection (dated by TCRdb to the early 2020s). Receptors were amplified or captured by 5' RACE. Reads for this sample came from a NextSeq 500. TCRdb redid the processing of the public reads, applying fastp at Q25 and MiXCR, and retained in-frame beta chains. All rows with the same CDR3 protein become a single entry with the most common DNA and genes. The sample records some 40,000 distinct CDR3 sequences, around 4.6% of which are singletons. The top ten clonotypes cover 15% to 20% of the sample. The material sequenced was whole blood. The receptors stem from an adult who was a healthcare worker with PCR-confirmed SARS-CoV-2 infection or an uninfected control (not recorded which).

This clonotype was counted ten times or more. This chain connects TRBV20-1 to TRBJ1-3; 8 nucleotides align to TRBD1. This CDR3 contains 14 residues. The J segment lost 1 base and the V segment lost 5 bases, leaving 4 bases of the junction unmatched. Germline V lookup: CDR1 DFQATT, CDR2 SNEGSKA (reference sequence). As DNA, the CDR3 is TGCAGTGCTGGGACAGGCAATTCTGGAAACACCATATATTTT. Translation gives CSAGTGNSGNTIYF.

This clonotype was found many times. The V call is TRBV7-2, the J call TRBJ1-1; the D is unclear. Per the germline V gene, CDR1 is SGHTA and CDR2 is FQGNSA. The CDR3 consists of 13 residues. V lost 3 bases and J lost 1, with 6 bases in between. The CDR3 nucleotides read TGTGCCAGCAGCTTTATCGAGAACACTGAAGCTTTCTTT. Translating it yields CASSFIENTEAFF.

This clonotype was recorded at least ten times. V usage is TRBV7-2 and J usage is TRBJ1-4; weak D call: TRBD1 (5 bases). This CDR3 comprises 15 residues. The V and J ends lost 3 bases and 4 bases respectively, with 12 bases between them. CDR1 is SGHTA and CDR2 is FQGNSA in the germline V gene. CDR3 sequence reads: CASSFTRGGNEKLFF. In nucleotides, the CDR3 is TGTGCCAGCAGCTTCACACGGGGGGGTAATGAAAAACTGTTTTTT.

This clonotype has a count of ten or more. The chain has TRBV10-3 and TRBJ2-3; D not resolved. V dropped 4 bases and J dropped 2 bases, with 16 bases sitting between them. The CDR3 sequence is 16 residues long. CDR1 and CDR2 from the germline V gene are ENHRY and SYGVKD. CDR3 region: CAISGGRGLFTDTQYF. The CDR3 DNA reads TGTGCCATCAGTGGCGGTCGTGGTCTTTTCACAGATACGCAGTATTTT.

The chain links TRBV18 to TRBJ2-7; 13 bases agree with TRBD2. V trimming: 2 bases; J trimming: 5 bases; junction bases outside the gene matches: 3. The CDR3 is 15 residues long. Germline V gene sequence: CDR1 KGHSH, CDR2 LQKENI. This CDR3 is CASSPGLAGVDEQYF. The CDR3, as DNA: TGTGCCAGCTCACCAGGACTAGCGGGGGTCGACGAGCAGTACTTC.

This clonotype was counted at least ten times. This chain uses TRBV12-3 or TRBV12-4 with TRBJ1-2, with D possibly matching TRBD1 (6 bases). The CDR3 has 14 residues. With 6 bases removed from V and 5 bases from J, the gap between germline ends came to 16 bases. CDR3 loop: CASRGSRGSYGYTF. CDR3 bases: TGTGCCAGCAGGGGGAGTAGGGGGAGTTATGGCTACACCTTC.

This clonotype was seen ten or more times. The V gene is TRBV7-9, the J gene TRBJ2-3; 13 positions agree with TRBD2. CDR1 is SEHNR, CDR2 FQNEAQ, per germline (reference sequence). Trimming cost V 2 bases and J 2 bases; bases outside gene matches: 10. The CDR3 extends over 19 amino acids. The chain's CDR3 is CASSLPRRLAGGLTDTQYF. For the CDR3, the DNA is TGTGCCAGCAGCTTACCCCGGAGACTAGCGGGGGGCCTCACAGATACGCAGTATTTT.

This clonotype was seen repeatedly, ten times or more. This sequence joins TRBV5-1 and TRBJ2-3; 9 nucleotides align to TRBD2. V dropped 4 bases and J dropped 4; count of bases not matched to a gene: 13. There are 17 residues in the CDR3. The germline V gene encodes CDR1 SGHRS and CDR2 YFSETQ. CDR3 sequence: CASSRTISGGAADTQYF. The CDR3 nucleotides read TGCGCCAGCAGCCGCACCATTAGCGGGGGTGCCGCAGATACGCAGTATTTT.

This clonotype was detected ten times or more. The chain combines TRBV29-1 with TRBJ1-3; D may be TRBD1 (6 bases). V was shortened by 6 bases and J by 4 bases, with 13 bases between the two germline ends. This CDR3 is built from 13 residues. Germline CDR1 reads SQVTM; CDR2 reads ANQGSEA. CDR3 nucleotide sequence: TGCAGCGTCACCACAGGGTACGGAAACACCATATATTTT. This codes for CSVTTGYGNTIYF.

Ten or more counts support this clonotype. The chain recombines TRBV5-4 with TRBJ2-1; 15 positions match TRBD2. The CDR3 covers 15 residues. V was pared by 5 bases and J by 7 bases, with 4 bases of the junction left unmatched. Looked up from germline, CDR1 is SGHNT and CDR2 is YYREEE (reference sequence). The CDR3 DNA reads TGTGCCAGCAGAGAAGGGACTAGCGGGGGGAATGAGCAGTTCTTC. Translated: CASREGTSGGNEQFF.

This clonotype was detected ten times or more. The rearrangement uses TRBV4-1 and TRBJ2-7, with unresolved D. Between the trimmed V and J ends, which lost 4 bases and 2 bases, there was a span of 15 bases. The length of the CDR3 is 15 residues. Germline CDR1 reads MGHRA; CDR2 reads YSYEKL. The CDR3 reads CASSPGPHRPYEQYF. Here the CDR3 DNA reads TGCGCCAGCAGCCCGGGCCCGCATCGCCCCTACGAGCAGTACTTC.

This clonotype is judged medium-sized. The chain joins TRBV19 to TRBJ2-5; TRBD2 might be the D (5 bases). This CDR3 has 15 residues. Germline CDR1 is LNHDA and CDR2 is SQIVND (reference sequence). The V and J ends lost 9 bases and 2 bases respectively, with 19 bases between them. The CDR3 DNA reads TGTGCCAGCACATTGACGGCTAGCTCTCAAGAGACCCAGTACTTC. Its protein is CASTLTASSQETQYF.

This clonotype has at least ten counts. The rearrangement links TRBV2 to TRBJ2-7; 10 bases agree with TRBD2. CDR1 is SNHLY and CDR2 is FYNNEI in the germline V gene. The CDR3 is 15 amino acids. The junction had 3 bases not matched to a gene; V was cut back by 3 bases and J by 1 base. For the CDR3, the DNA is TGTGCCAGCAGTGATAGCGGGGGGATATCCTACGAGCAGTACTTC. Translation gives CASSDSGGISYEQYF.

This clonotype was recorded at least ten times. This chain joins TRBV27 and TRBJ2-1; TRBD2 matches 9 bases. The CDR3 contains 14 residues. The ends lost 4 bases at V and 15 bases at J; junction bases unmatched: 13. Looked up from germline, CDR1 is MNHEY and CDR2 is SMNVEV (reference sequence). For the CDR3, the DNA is TGTGCCAGCAGTTCCCAGACCAGCGGGGGGTGCTTGTTCTTC. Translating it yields CASSSQTSGGCLFF.

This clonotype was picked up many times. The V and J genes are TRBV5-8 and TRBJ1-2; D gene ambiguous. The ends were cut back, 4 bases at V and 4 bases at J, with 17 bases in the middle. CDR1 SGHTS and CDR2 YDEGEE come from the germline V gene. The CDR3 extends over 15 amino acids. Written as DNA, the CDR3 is TGTGCCAGCAGCCTCCCGGACGGACCATTCTATGGCTACACCTTC. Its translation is CASSLPDGPFYGYTF.

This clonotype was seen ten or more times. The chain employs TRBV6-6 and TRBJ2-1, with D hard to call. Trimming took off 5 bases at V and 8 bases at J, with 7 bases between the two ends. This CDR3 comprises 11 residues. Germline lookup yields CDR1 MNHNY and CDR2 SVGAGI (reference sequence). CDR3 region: CASSIYDEQFF. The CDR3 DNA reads TGTGCCAGCAGTATTTACGATGAGCAGTTCTTC.

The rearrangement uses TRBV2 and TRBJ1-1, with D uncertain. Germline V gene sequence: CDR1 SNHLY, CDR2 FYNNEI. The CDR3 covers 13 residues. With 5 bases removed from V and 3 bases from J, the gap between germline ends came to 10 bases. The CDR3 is CASSPTRHTEAFF. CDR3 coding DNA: TGTGCCAGCAGTCCAACCCGGCACACTGAAGCTTTCTTT.

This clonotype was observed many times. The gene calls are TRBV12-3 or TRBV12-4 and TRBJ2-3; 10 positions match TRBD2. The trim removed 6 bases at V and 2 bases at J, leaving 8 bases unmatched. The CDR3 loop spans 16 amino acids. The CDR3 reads CASSPSGGAFTDTQYF. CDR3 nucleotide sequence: TGTGCCAGCAGCCCTAGCGGGGGCGCCTTCACAGATACGCAGTATTTT.

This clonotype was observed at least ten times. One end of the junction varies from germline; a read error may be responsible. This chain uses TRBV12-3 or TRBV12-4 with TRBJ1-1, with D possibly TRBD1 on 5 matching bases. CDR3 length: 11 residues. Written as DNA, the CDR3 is TGTGCCAGCAGCCTCGGGGGACTGAGCCTCTTT. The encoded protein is CASSLGGLSLF.